Each of the 17 T cell receptor beta chains below was sequenced from the same sample in a study of shared clonotypes between healthy human individuals. Generated by immunoSEQ multiplex PCR, the TCRdb table keeps only in-frame clones and is missing some. The sample holds approximately 1,500,000 clones, around 97% seen once. Input material: naive CD4+ T cells sorted from blood. Regarding subset: CD45RA+ positively selected. The receptors were gathered from a man aged 30 to 45 in good health.

On this clone: Distinct nucleotide sequences in the sample also encode this CDR3. J is TRBJ2-7 and V is TRBV29-1, with D unresolved. In germline, CDR1 is SQVTM, CDR2 ANQGSEA. V was clipped by 4 bases and J by 4 bases, with 8 bases between them. The CDR3 extends over 11 amino acids. CDR3 sequence (DNA): TGCAGCGTTGGACACAGTTACGAGCAGTACTTC. Protein sequence: CSVGHSYEQYF.

This clone is a singleton in its sample. This sequence joins TRBV5-6 and TRBJ2-6; D unresolved. V was trimmed by 2 bases and J by 0 bases, leaving 6 bases between them. The CDR3 runs 15 residues. Germline V gives CDR1 SGHDT, CDR2 YYEEEE. The CDR3 here is CASSFTTSGANVLTF. CDR3 DNA: TGTGCCAGCAGCTTTACAACCTCTGGGGCCAACGTCCTGACTTTC.

CDR3 region: CARYFQGSEQYF. In nucleotides, the CDR3 is TGTGCCAGGTACTTTCAGGGGAGCGAGCAGTACTTC. V usage is TRBV21-1 and J usage is TRBJ2-7; the table's TRBD1 call for D was not verified on the DNA. TRBV21-1 is shown as a pseudogene. This CDR3 region has 12 residues.

This chain uses TRBV27 with TRBJ1-1, with TRBD1 as a possible D gene (5 bases). The CDR3 loop spans 14 amino acids. With 4 bases removed from V and 3 bases from J, the gap between germline ends came to 12 bases. Germline loops: CDR1 MNHEY, CDR2 SMNVEV (reference sequence). The CDR3 is CASSSRGVYTEAFF. The DNA for the CDR3 is TGTGCCAGCAGTTCTCGAGGGGTCTACACTGAAGCTTTCTTT.

The gene calls are TRBV19 and TRBJ2-2; D gene ambiguous. V was trimmed by 6 bases and J by 7 bases, leaving 15 bases between them. The CDR3 covers 14 residues. Per germline, CDR1 LNHDA and CDR2 SQIVND (reference sequence). CDR3 loop: CASRTPGVDGELFF. Here the CDR3 DNA reads TGTGCCAGTAGAACCCCCGGAGTGGACGGGGAGCTGTTTTTT.

This chain connects TRBV28 to TRBJ1-4, with 9 bases aligning to TRBD1. This CDR3 spans 16 amino acids. The germline V gene has CDR1 MDHEN and CDR2 SYDVKM. V lost 3 bases, J lost 10 bases, and 12 bases stayed unmatched. The CDR3 DNA sequence: TGTGCCAGCAGTTTCCGGGACAGGGTCTTAGGTGTAAAACTGTTTTTT. It specifies CASSFRDRVLGVKLFF.

This chain joins TRBV27 and TRBJ1-5; no clear D. The CDR3 has 13 amino acids. Germline V lookup: CDR1 MNHEY, CDR2 SMNVEV (reference sequence). V lost 9 bases to trimming and J lost 2 bases, with 11 bases between them. CDR3 DNA: TGTGCCAGTGGGTTTATTGGCAATCAGCCCCAGCATTTT. Translated, it gives CASGFIGNQPQHF.

The chain has TRBV4-1 and TRBJ1-4, with 7 bases identical to TRBD1. The CDR3 consists of 15 residues. V shed 1 base and J 4 bases; nucleotides not matched to a gene: 3. The V gene's germline CDR1 is MGHRA and CDR2 YSYEKL. The CDR3 nucleotides are TGCGCCAGCAGCCAAGGGACAGGAGATAATGAAAAACTGTTTTTT. It specifies CASSQGTGDNEKLFF.

The chain combines TRBV6-1 with TRBJ1-5, with unresolved D. CDR3 length equals 13 residues. Trimming removed 2 bases at V and 4 bases at J, with 6 bases between. The germline V gene has CDR1 MNHNS and CDR2 SASEGT. CDR3 DNA: TGTGCCAGCAGTGAACGACCGAATCAGCCCCAGCATTTT. This codes for CASSERPNQPQHF.

For the CDR3, the DNA is TGTGCCAGCAGTTTCCTCGACGAGATCCCTGAGCAGTTCTTC. This codes for CASSFLDEIPEQFF. The V call is TRBV28, the J call TRBJ2-1; D is undetermined. Germline V gene sequence: CDR1 MDHEN, CDR2 SYDVKM. The CDR3 has 14 residues. Between the trimmed V and J ends, which lost 3 bases and 9 bases, there was a span of 15 bases.

V and J are TRBV10-3 and TRBJ2-3; TRBD2 agrees at 9 bases. CDR3 length: 17 residues. Germline V gene data show CDR1 as ENHRY and CDR2 as SYGVKD. V shed 3 bases and J 6 bases; nucleotides not matched to a gene: 13. The DNA of the CDR3 is TGTGCCATCAGTGAACCCGGACTAGCGCATCCGAGGGATACGCAGTATTTT. Protein product: CAISEPGLAHPRDTQYF.

The rearrangement uses TRBV7-9 and TRBJ1-3; TRBD1 might be the D (5 bases). In germline, CDR1 is SEHNR, CDR2 FQNEAQ (reference sequence). Trimming shortened V by 0 bases and J by 1 base, and 10 bases separated the two germline ends. This CDR3 has 16 amino acids. The CDR3 coding sequence is TGTGCCAGCAGCTTAGCGCACCCAGGGTCTGGAAACACCATATATTTT. Encoded protein: CASSLAHPGSGNTIYF. The full variable domain, its missing parts supplied by reference TRBV7-9 and TRBJ1-3, is DTGVSQNPRHKITKRGQNVTFRCDPISEHNRLYWYRQTLGQGPEFLTYFQNEAQLEKSRLLSDRFSAERPKGSFSTLEIQRTEQGDSAMYLCASSLAHPGSGNTIYFGEGSWLTVV.

Written as DNA, the CDR3 is TGTGCCAGCAGGACAGGGGTCTCCTACGAGCAGTACTTC. This encodes CASRTGVSYEQYF. The chain combines TRBV28 with TRBJ2-7; 8 bases are a match to TRBD1. This CDR3 has 13 amino acids. Germline V CDR1 and CDR2: MDHEN, SYDVKM. The ends lost 6 bases at V and 0 bases at J; junction bases unmatched: 1. Combining the CDR3 with reference TRBV28 and TRBJ2-7 gives the whole variable domain DVKVTQSSRYLVKRTGEKVFLECVQDMDHENMFWYRQDPGLGLRLIYFSYDVKMKEKGDIPEGYSVSREKKERFSLILESASTNQTSMYLCASRTGVSYEQYFGPGTRLTVT.

The chain has TRBV29-1 and TRBJ1-1; possible D gene TRBD1, 5 bases. The CDR3 consists of 14 residues. V lost 8 bases and J 3 bases, leaving 19 bases between the germline ends. The V gene's germline CDR1 is SQVTM and CDR2 ANQGSEA. CDR3 in DNA: TGCAGCTCCTCTCCCGGGGGAGACGACACTGAAGCTTTCTTT. It specifies CSSSPGGDDTEAFF.

In its sample, this clone was seen once. This chain uses TRBV7-2 with TRBJ2-1; D tentatively fits TRBD1 or TRBD2 (5 bases each). V was pared by 0 bases and J by 3 bases, with 9 bases between. This CDR3 has 15 residues. CDR1 and CDR2 (germline): SGHTA, FQGNSA. The CDR3 sequence: CASSLAMGDYNEQFF. CDR3 nucleotides: TGTGCCAGCAGCTTAGCGATGGGGGACTACAATGAGCAGTTCTTC.

This chain links TRBV20-1 with TRBJ2-4, with D maybe TRBD1 (6 bases). V lost 6 bases and J lost 6, with 9 bases in between. The germline gives CDR1 DFQATT, CDR2 SNEGSKA (reference sequence). This CDR3 contains 11 residues. CDR3 region: CSAIGGNIQYF. CDR3 coding DNA: TGCAGTGCAATAGGGGGAAACATTCAGTACTTC.

The chain links TRBV7-9 to TRBJ2-7, with TRBD2 matching over 13 bases. V was pared by 5 bases and J by 4 bases, with 11 bases of the junction left unmatched. The CDR3 is made up of 17 amino acids. Germline CDR1 SEHNR, CDR2 FQNEAQ (reference sequence). Here the CDR3 reads CASSERERTSGSYEQYF. CDR3 nucleotide sequence: TGTGCCAGCAGCGAAAGGGAGCGGACTAGCGGGAGTTACGAGCAGTACTTC.